This TCR beta chain was obtained from a study of vaccination and CD4 T cells after COVID-19. Study at large: Median time from second vaccine dose to sampling was less than 85 days (14 to 241).

CDR1 and CDR2 from the germline V gene are SGHTA and FQGTGA. The germline V and J ends were trimmed by 3 bases and 5 bases, with 5 bases remaining between them. The CDR3 is 13 amino acids. At the Johns Hopkins FTIC core, DNA taken from cultured CD4+ T cells was sequenced by way of the Oncomine TCR Beta short-read assay. Each CDR3 protein is one row after TCRdb ran MiXCR on the PCR reads. The sample yields roughly 8,900 distinct CDR3 sequences, roughly three fifths seen once. Indicated treatment: roughly ten-day PBMC culture with coronavirus spike peptide pools or control peptides (ViraFEST assay). First, ViraFEST expanded antigen-specific T cells with peptide pools, and next it sequenced the TCRs. In the case of this clonotype: Antigen unknown.

The receptor's source is a human donor with COVID-19. The rearrangement joins TRBV7-3 to TRBJ1-6, with no clear D. Sequencing used cultured CD4+ T cells from blood, obtained after SARS-CoV-2 vaccination. The CDR3 sequence: CASSFRDNSPLHF. As DNA, the CDR3 is TGTGCCAGCAGCTTTAGGGATAATTCACCCCTCCACTTT.